What follows are 3 T cell receptor beta chains derived from one specimen sequenced in a study of T cell changes during pregnancy in multiple sclerosis. The repertoire was sequenced with immunoSEQ multiplex PCR; TCRdb's copy has only in-frame clones and lacks some. Found here are about 50,000 clones, about nine tenths of them singletons; the top ten hold roughly 0.66%. The sample was CD4+ T cells from peripheral blood mononuclear cells, taken after pregnancy. Every receptor here comes from a female donor in good health, enrolled as a control in a pregnancy study.

V usage is TRBV7-3 and J usage is TRBJ1-2, with no clear D. Between the trimmed V and J ends, which lost 2 bases and 2 bases, there was a span of 6 bases. The germline V gene encodes CDR1 SGHTA and CDR2 FQGTGA. This CDR3 region has 13 residues. This CDR3 is CASSLYSNYGYTF. The CDR3 nucleotides read TGTGCCAGCAGCTTATACAGCAACTATGGCTACACCTTC.

The V gene is TRBV18, the J gene TRBJ2-3, with 10 bases that match TRBD1. Looked up from germline, CDR1 is KGHSH and CDR2 is LQKENI. The CDR3 has 17 amino acids. The V segment lost 3 bases and the J segment 4 bases; nucleotides outside the gene matches: 10. In DNA form, the CDR3 reads TGTGCCAGCTCACCGCTTGGTGGGACAGGGGTGTCAGATACGCAGTATTTT. Its protein product is CASSPLGGTGVSDTQYF.

The V and J genes are TRBV19 and TRBJ1-2; 7 nucleotides match TRBD1. Looked up from germline, CDR1 is LNHDA and CDR2 is SQIVND (reference sequence). The junction had 5 bases not matched to a gene; V was cut back by 4 bases and J by 0 bases. The CDR3 length is 15 residues. CDR3 bases: TGTGCCAGTAGTACACAGGGGAAATCTAACTATGGCTACACCTTC. Translating gives CASSTQGKSNYGYTF.